The entry below describes one T cell receptor beta chain. This sample was included in a study of shared clonotypes between healthy human individuals. The assay ran at deep level. Libraries were prepared by immunoSEQ multiplex PCR; TCRdb keeps only in-frame clonotypes and omits some of them. This table holds about 600,000 clones, around 97% found once. V was trimmed by 6 bases and J by 1 base, leaving 11 bases between them. Germline loops: CDR1 MNHEY, CDR2 SVGAGI. The CDR3 length is 14 residues. The sequenced material came from naive CD4+ T cells sorted from blood. Specified subset: CD45RA+ positively selected. V usage is TRBV6-5 and J usage is TRBJ2-3, with D possibly called TRBD1 or TRBD2 (5 bases each). The clonotype comes from a woman aged 25-40 years in good health. The CDR3 here is CASSSGTGTDTQYF. CDR3 DNA sequence: TGTGCCAGCAGCAGTGGGACCGGCACAGATACGCAGTATTTT.